Sequencing of this T cell receptor (beta chain) was carried out in a study of OX40 agonist ivuxolimab in advanced cancers. Study background: Each patient was given ivuxolimab into a vein every 2 weeks, at 0.01 to 10 mg/kg. Participants averaged approximately 61 years of age (range about 23 to 80) and were under 90% male.

Germline CDR1 SGDLS, CDR2 YYNGEE. V shed 0 bases and J shed 5 bases, with 14 bases lying between them. The CDR3 has 15 amino acids. The data were produced by immunoSEQ multiplex PCR, yet TCRdb's version contains in-frame clones alone and is incomplete. The sample carries some 8,000 clones, more than 60% recorded once. This receptor was taken from an adult with an advanced solid tumor such as melanoma, head and neck, liver or kidney cancer. Sequenced material: CD4+ or CD8+ T cells sorted from blood, taken in a trial of the OX40 agonist ivuxolimab. The chain combines TRBV9 with TRBJ2-5, with D perhaps matching TRBD2 (5 bases). CDR3 region: CASSVETTPGETQYF. CDR3 DNA sequence: TGTGCCAGCAGCGTAGAGACTACCCCCGGGGAGACCCAGTACTTC. Using reference TRBV9 and TRBJ2-5 for the parts outside the CDR3, the full variable domain is DSGVTQTPKHLITATGQRVTLRCSPRSGDLSVYWYQQSLDQGLQFLIQYYNGEERAKGNILERFSAQQFPDLHSELNLSSLELGDSALYFCASSVETTPGETQYFGPGTRLLVL.